The source of this TCR beta chain is a study of T cell responses to AZD1222 COVID-19 vaccine. On the study more broadly: Second-dose intervals near 4 or 12 weeks were combined.

Note on this clone: Its antigen is still unknown.

The table came from immunoSEQ multiplex PCR; TCRdb's copy has only in-frame clones and leaves some out. Of about 120,000 clones listed, roughly 85% are singletons. The V gene's germline CDR1 is SQVTM and CDR2 ANQGSEA. Trimming cost V 8 bases and J 3 bases; bases outside gene matches: 9. This CDR3 spans 13 amino acids. Study-level results: Of the AZD1222 recipients, only 5 or 6 were seropositive at baseline. Nearly half of spike-specific TCRs reportedly target unmutated variant regions. A rise in Spike-specific TCR breadth and depth followed two AZD1222 doses.

The chain employs TRBV29-1 and TRBJ1-2; 7 bases fit TRBD1. The receptor's source is an adult in good health. Sequencing was performed on peripheral blood, taken on day 0 of AZD1222 vaccination. For the CDR3, the DNA is TGCAGCTCACGGGACAGAGTGGACTATGGCTACACCTTC. This translates into CSSRDRVDYGYTF.